This T cell receptor beta chain was recorded in a study of response to subunit inactivated influenza vaccine (dated by TCRdb to between 2018 and 2020). Turning to the overall study: Deep quantitative profiling of the T cell receptor repertoire was used in the study to follow responses to a trivalent subunit inactivated influenza vaccine.

Per the germline V gene, ENHRY is the CDR1 and SYGVKD is the CDR2. Spanning cysteine to phenylalanine, the CDR3 consists of 16 amino acids. Only the CDR3 portion is preserved as DNA: 48 bases, with reading frame beginning at the first base. V trim: 5 bases; J trim: 2 bases; unmatched bases: 10. This clonotype showed up just a few times. Its recognized antigen is unknown. The sample holds no much larger clone one base away, and base qualities are not on file. The research as a whole found: It was suggested by the authors that each seasonal influenza vaccination may recruit only a limited number of new T cells.

Libraries were made using RT-PCR. Sequencing took place on an Illumina HiSeq 2500. TCRdb reprocessed the public reads (quality trimming at Q25 with fastp, clone calling with MiXCR) and kept in-frame beta chains. Rows with one shared CDR3 protein collapse into an entry with the most common genes and DNA. The sample contains 650,000 to 800,000 distinct CDR3 sequences, approximately 17% of them found a single time. The ten largest clonotypes hold under 13% of the sample. The sequences come from PBMCs from blood, collected around 5 days after vaccination. This TCR derives from a man between 45 and 60 years old who received an inactivated influenza vaccine. Donor details come from another sample of the same person, matched by shared clones. The rearrangement combines TRBV10-3 with TRBJ2-3, with 7 junctional bases fitting TRBD2. The nucleotide sequence reads TGTGCCATCAGTTTCGGGCTAGCGGACTCCACAGATACGCAGTATTTT. Translated, it gives CAISFGLADSTDTQYF.